This is a list of T cell receptor beta chains from one sample in a study of cytomegalovirus exposure and HLA in healthy donors. The table came from immunoSEQ multiplex PCR; TCRdb's copy has only in-frame clones and leaves some out. The repertoire holds 150,000 to 200,000 clones, with under 85% as singletons. Sequencing was done on a sample of PBMCs. The receptors were gathered from a woman aged 18 to 35 in good health and CMV-seropositive. CDR3s include the opening cysteine and the closing phenylalanine or tryptophan. The D gene is left open where the match is weak. Clone size is not always given. Where it is, it says once, few, many or a class for expanded clones.

CASSEFGQGDGGYTF TGTGCCAGCAGTGAATTTGGACAGGGGGACGGAGGCTACACCTTC TRBD1 . TRBJ1-2 TRBV25-1
CASSQEGQYNEQFF TGCGCCAGCAGCCAAGAGGGACAATACAATGAGCAGTTCTTC . . TRBJ2-1 TRBV4-1
CASSANSLNSPLHF TGCGCCAGCAGCGCTAACTCCTTAAATTCACCCCTCCACTTT . . TRBJ1-6 TRBV5-1
CASSQGRQAYTGELFF TGCGCCAGCAGCCAAGGGAGACAGGCCTACACCGGGGAGCTGTTTTTT . . TRBJ2-2 TRBV4-3
CSVGKGEAYEQYF TGCAGCGTTGGAAAGGGAGAAGCCTACGAGCAGTACTTC . . TRBJ2-7 TRBV29-1
CASSSGWKRESPLHF TGTGCCAGCAGTTCGGGTTGGAAAAGGGAGTCACCCCTCCACTTT . . TRBJ1-6 TRBV6-6
CASSSGGGADTQYF TGTGCCAGCAGCTCGGGGGGCGGGGCAGATACGCAGTATTTT . . TRBJ2-3 TRBV11-3
CASNAEKSSYNEQFF TGTGCCAGCAACGCGGAGAAGAGCTCCTACAATGAGCAGTTCTTC . . TRBJ2-1 TRBV7-9
CASSYGTGTAFF TGTGCCAGCAGCTACGGGACAGGCACAGCTTTCTTT TRBD1 . TRBJ1-1 TRBV5-8
CASSYPGQQETQYF TGTGCCAGCAGTTATCCGGGACAGCAAGAGACCCAGTACTTC TRBD1 . TRBJ2-5 TRBV2
CSVDKPIRGYTF TGCAGCGTTGATAAACCGATTCGGGGCTACACCTTC . . TRBJ1-2 TRBV29-1
CASSQGANQPQHF TGTGCCAGCAGCCAAGGGGCCAATCAGCCCCAGCATTTT . . TRBJ1-5 TRBV7-3
CASSLSQAISGNTIYF TGTGCCAGCAGCTTATCCCAGGCCATCTCTGGAAACACCATATATTTT . . TRBJ1-3 TRBV7-2
CASSPRGGPTDTQYF TGTGCCAGCAGCCCCCGAGGTGGCCCCACAGATACGCAGTATTTT . once TRBJ2-3 TRBV7-3
CASSVDGTGPNEQYF TGTGCCAGCAGCGTAGACGGGACAGGCCCCAACGAGCAGTACTTC TRBD1 once TRBJ2-7 TRBV9
CASTPPAGANNEQFF TGTGCCAGCACCCCTCCAGCGGGGGCTAACAATGAGCAGTTCTTC TRBD2 . TRBJ2-1 TRBV7-8
CASSVEPGGGEQFF TGTGCCAGCAGCGTAGAACCGGGGGGTGGGGAGCAGTTCTTC TRBD2 . TRBJ2-1 TRBV9
CASTFRVDEQYF TGTGCCAGCACCTTCAGGGTTGACGAGCAGTACTTC . . TRBJ2-7 TRBV21-1
CASSLAAAFQSSYEQYF TGTGCCAGCAGCTTAGCAGCCGCCTTCCAAAGCTCCTACGAGCAGTACTTC . . TRBJ2-7 TRBV7-9
CASTPPFRGQSSYNEQFF TGTGCCAGTACCCCTCCCTTCCGGGGACAGAGCTCCTACAATGAGCAGTTCTTC TRBD1 . TRBJ2-1 TRBV19
CASSPGLGTEAFF TGTGCCAGCTCACCTGGCCTCGGGACTGAAGCTTTCTTT . . TRBJ1-1 TRBV18
CASSLEAGGEATQYF TGTGCCAGCAGCTTAGAGGCCGGGGGGGAGGCGACCCAGTACTTC TRBD2 few TRBJ2-5 TRBV7-2
CASSQNRASSNQPQHF TGTGCCAGCTCACAGAACAGGGCATCTAGCAATCAGCCCCAGCATTTT . few TRBJ1-5 TRBV18
CASSLAERGVGEQYF TGCGCCAGCAGCTTGGCCGAGCGCGGTGTCGGCGAGCAGTACTTC . . TRBJ2-7 TRBV5-1
CASSLNFPSPIKAQYF TGTGCCAGCAGCCTAAATTTTCCGAGCCCTATTAAAGCGCAGTATTTT . . TRBJ2-3 TRBV7-2
CAWSVGQGTSYEQYF TGTGCCTGGAGTGTGGGACAGGGGACCTCCTACGAGCAGTACTTC TRBD1 . TRBJ2-7 TRBV30
CASSIGSPRANTEAFF TGTGCCAGTAGTATAGGTTCCCCAAGAGCTAACACTGAAGCTTTCTTT . . TRBJ1-1 TRBV19
CASSQDQGYEQYF TGCGCCAGCAGCCAAGATCAGGGATACGAGCAGTACTTC . . TRBJ2-7 TRBV4-3
CASSFWDRGGVGYTF TGTGCCAGCAGCTTTTGGGACAGAGGAGGAGTTGGCTACACCTTC TRBD1 . TRBJ1-2 TRBV5-4
CASSSSGGSPKETQYF TGCGCCAGCAGCTCTAGCGGGGGAAGCCCTAAAGAGACCCAGTACTTC TRBD2 . TRBJ2-5 TRBV5-1
CASSRGLAGGLGTGELFF TGTGCCAGCAGCCGGGGACTAGCGGGGGGGCTCGGCACCGGGGAGCTGTTTTTT TRBD2 . TRBJ2-2 TRBV5-4
CASSLERISYEQYF TGCGCCAGCAGCTTGGAGAGGATATCCTACGAGCAGTACTTC . . TRBJ2-7 TRBV5-1
CAWGHPAYEQYF TGTGCCTGGGGACATCCGGCCTACGAGCAGTACTTC . . TRBJ2-7 TRBV30
CASSLRGQGAHTEAFF TGTGCCAGCAGCTTACGAGGGCAGGGGGCCCACACTGAAGCTTTCTTT TRBD1 once TRBJ1-1 TRBV7-9
CASSHGQEINTEAFF TGTGCCAGCAGTCACGGACAGGAGATTAACACTGAAGCTTTCTTT TRBD1 few TRBJ1-1 TRBV6-6
CASSQTGGVYSTDTQYF TGTGCCAGCAGCCAAACAGGGGGCGTCTATAGCACAGATACGCAGTATTTT TRBD1 . TRBJ2-3 TRBV4-2
CAWSVSGGAFFREQYF TGTGCCTGGAGTGTAAGCGGGGGGGCCTTTTTTCGGGAGCAGTACTTC TRBD2 . TRBJ2-5 TRBV30
CASSRDRGYYGYTF TGTGCCAGCAGCCGGGACAGGGGATACTATGGCTACACCTTC TRBD1 . TRBJ1-2 TRBV7-2
CAISERQDYGYTF TGTGCCATCAGTGAACGGCAGGACTATGGCTACACCTTC . . TRBJ1-2 TRBV10-3
CASSRTSGGLYNEQFF TGTGCCAGCAGCCGGACTAGCGGGGGGCTCTACAATGAGCAGTTCTTC TRBD2 . TRBJ2-1 TRBV28
CSVEAGLKSSYNEQFF TGCAGCGTTGAAGCCGGACTGAAAAGCTCCTACAATGAGCAGTTCTTC . few TRBJ2-1 TRBV29-1
CASSLRQGRPEAFF TGTGCCAGCAGTCTCAGACAGGGAAGGCCTGAAGCTTTCTTT TRBD1 . TRBJ1-1 TRBV6-5
CASLSTGGEKLFF TGTGCCAGCCTATCCACGGGGGGAGAAAAACTGTTTTTT . . TRBJ1-4 TRBV19
CASIPPGQGREQYF TGTGCCAGCATCCCCCCGGGACAGGGGCGCGAGCAGTACTTC TRBD1 . TRBJ2-7 TRBV6-1
CASGLFTGQGGETQYF TGTGCTAGTGGTTTGTTCACCGGACAGGGCGGGGAGACCCAGTACTTC TRBD1 . TRBJ2-5 TRBV12-5
CSVATGDGYTF TGCAGCGTCGCGACAGGGGACGGCTACACCTTC TRBD1 . TRBJ1-2 TRBV29-1
CASSLGQGVYGYTF TGTGCCAGCAGCCTCGGACAGGGGGTTTATGGCTACACCTTC TRBD1 . TRBJ1-2 TRBV7-2
CAWMTQGTNQPQHF TGTGCCTGGATGACACAGGGAACCAATCAGCCCCAGCATTTT . few TRBJ1-5 TRBV30
CASSRSGGDTGELFF TGTGCCAGCAGCCGGAGCGGGGGGGACACCGGGGAGCTGTTTTTT TRBD2 . TRBJ2-2 TRBV11-2
CSVEEDRGSYEQYF TGCAGCGTTGAAGAAGACAGGGGGTCCTACGAGCAGTACTTC TRBD1 . TRBJ2-7 TRBV29-1
CASSQLAGGVKNIQYF TGCGCCAGCAGCCAGCTAGCGGGGGGTGTCAAAAACATTCAGTACTTC TRBD2 few TRBJ2-4 TRBV4-3
CASSPGGQETQYF TGTGCCAGCAGCCCCGGCGGCCAAGAAACCCAGTACTTC . . TRBJ2-5 TRBV11-3
CASSARQVTDTQYF TGTGCCAGCAGCGCCCGACAGGTGACAGATACGCAGTATTTT . . TRBJ2-3 TRBV9
CASSIGLQQPQHF TGTGCCAGTAGTATTGGACTCCAACAGCCCCAGCATTTT . . TRBJ1-5 TRBV19
CAWSVPRDSWTGELFF TGTGCCTGGAGTGTACCTCGGGACTCCTGGACCGGGGAGCTGTTTTTT . . TRBJ2-2 TRBV30
CSARARDTQYF TGCAGTGCTAGAGCGAGGGATACGCAGTATTTT . . TRBJ2-3 TRBV20-1
CASSLVSVPTDTQYF TGCGCCAGCAGCTTGGTTTCAGTACCAACAGATACGCAGTATTTT . . TRBJ2-3 TRBV5-1
CASSLVDRGANYGYTF TGTGCCAGCAGCTTGGTTGACAGGGGGGCTAACTATGGCTACACCTTC TRBD1 . TRBJ1-2 TRBV5-6
CASRPDRGVGMNTEAFF TGTGCCAGCAGACCTGACAGGGGGGTAGGCATGAACACTGAAGCTTTCTTT TRBD1 once TRBJ1-1 TRBV5-6